Listed below are T cell receptor beta chains from one sample, sequenced in a study of T cell responses to AZD1222 COVID-19 vaccine. Here immunoSEQ multiplex PCR was the method, and the copy in TCRdb shows in-frame clones only, minus some. In the table there are about 99,000 clones, more than 80% of which are singletons. The specimen comprised peripheral blood, sampled on day 0 of AZD1222 vaccination. These receptors all stem from an adult in good health. CDR3s include the opening cysteine and the closing phenylalanine or tryptophan. Each record gives: J gene, D gene, V gene, clone size, CDR3 DNA, CDR3 protein. D genes are given only for firm matches. Not all rows give a size; the values are once, few, many and, for expanded clones, a class.

TRBJ1-3	-	TRBV2	-	TGTGCCACCTTATTTATCTCTGGAAACACCATATATTTT	CATLFISGNTIYF
TRBJ1-1	-	TRBV28	-	TGTGCCAGCAGTTGGGGGGGCACTGAAGCTTTCTTT	CASSWGGTEAFF
TRBJ1-3	-	TRBV6-5	-	TGTGCCAGCAGGGCCCTCTCTGGAAACACCATATATTTT	CASRALSGNTIYF
TRBJ2-5	-	TRBV18	-	TGTGCCAGCTCACCTAAGGTAGACCAGTACTTC	CASSPKVDQYF
TRBJ1-1	TRBD1	TRBV15	-	TGTGCCACCAGCAGAGGGGGACAGGGGACTGAAGCTTTCTTT	CATSRGGQGTEAFF
TRBJ1-5	-	TRBV19	-	TGTGCCAGCGGTCCGGCCCCGCCTATGGCCAATCAGCCCCAGCATTTT	CASGPAPPMANQPQHF
TRBJ2-1	-	TRBV12-3/TRBV12-4	-	TGTGCCAGCAGTTTTAACGGCAATGAGCAGTTCTTC	CASSFNGNEQFF
TRBJ2-7	-	TRBV4-3	once	TGCGCCAGCAGCCACCGGGCGGGGTCATACGAGCAGTACTTC	CASSHRAGSYEQYF
TRBJ1-1	-	TRBV27	once	TGTGCCAGCAGTTTAGTAGGGAGGGGACGGAACACTGAAGCTTTCTTT	CASSLVGRGRNTEAFF
TRBJ1-4	-	TRBV12-3/TRBV12-4	-	TGTGCCAGTCGGGATCTCGTTAATGAAAAACTGTTTTTT	CASRDLVNEKLFF
TRBJ2-1	-	TRBV11-3	-	TGTGCCAGCAGCAACTACGGGATGGAGAGCGATGAGCAGTTCTTC	CASSNYGMESDEQFF
TRBJ2-2	-	TRBV14	-	TGTGCCAGCAGCCAGCGCACCGGGGAGCTGTTTTTT	CASSQRTGELFF
TRBJ1-2	-	TRBV7-2	-	TGTGCCAGCAGCGCTACCGGGACGGCATATGGCTACACCTTC	CASSATGTAYGYTF
TRBJ1-1	TRBD1	TRBV10-3	-	TGTGCCATCAGTGAAGCTTTGGACAGGGAGGACACTGAAGCTTTCTTT	CAISEALDREDTEAFF